These 9 T cell receptor beta chains were all obtained from the same sample, sequenced in a study of metastatic and nonmetastatic thyroid tumors. No treatment had been given to any patient before thyroid surgery. TCRdb re-clonotyped the PCR reads through MiXCR. The table shows 27,000 or so clones, with 16% occurring only once. The sequenced sample consisted of blood. All receptors derive from a male donor with papillary thyroid cancer or a benign thyroid nodule (not recorded which). Some clones in this sample may be carry-over from other donors' samples.

This sequence joins TRBV20-1 and TRBJ2-3; TRBD1 agrees at 9 bases. Germline V CDR1 and CDR2: DFQATT, SNEGSKA (reference sequence). V gave up 7 bases and J gave up 2 bases; unmatched junction bases: 10. The CDR3 is 15 amino acids. The CDR3 DNA reads as TGCAGTGTATCGGACAGGGGAGAGGCCACAGATACGCAGTATTTT. This translates into CSVSDRGEATDTQYF.

This clone was recorded many times. The rearrangement joins TRBV7-8 to TRBJ2-7; D remains unclear. Germline lookup yields CDR1 SGHVS and CDR2 FQNEAQ. The CDR3 is 16 residues long. Trimming pared 1 base from V and 0 bases from J, leaving 13 bases between. CDR3 in amino acids: CASSLEVAPSSYEQYF. The CDR3 DNA reads TGTGCCAGCAGCTTAGAGGTGGCACCCAGCTCCTACGAGCAGTACTTC.

Only one count was recorded for this clone. The chain joins TRBV11-2 to TRBJ2-1; D remains unclear. CDR1 and CDR2 from the germline V gene are SGHAT and FQNNGV. V lost 1 base, J lost 4 bases, and 5 bases lay in between. This CDR3 is 13 amino acids long. DNA of the CDR3: TGTGCCAGCAGCTTAGGCAATTACAATGAGCAGTTCTTC. The encoded protein is CASSLGNYNEQFF.

The chain employs TRBV28 and TRBJ2-7; 7 bases agree with TRBD1. V lost 2 bases to trimming and J lost 4 bases; unmatched junction nucleotides: 5. The CDR3 contains 14 residues. CDR1 is MDHEN, CDR2 SYDVKM, per germline. CDR3 sequence (DNA): TGTGCCAGCAGTTTACTGGGACAGACTTACGAGCAGTACTTC. This translates into CASSLLGQTYEQYF.

In its sample, this clone was seen many times. The V gene is TRBV9, the J gene TRBJ2-3; D possibly matches TRBD1 or TRBD2 (6 bases each). CDR1 is SGDLS and CDR2 is YYNGEE in the germline V gene. V was pared by 2 bases and J by 2 bases, with 12 bases between. The CDR3 is 15 residues long. In DNA, the CDR3 is TGTGCCAGCAGCGTCGCGGGACACCCCACAGATACGCAGTATTTT. Its protein is CASSVAGHPTDTQYF.

The V call is TRBV6-1, the J call TRBJ1-5; no clear D gene. CDR3 length: 14 residues. Trimming stripped 5 bases from V and 4 bases from J, with 12 bases between. Germline CDR1 is MNHNS and CDR2 is SASEGT. CDR3 in DNA: TGTGCCAGCAGTCCCCGGCCAGAAAATCAGCCCCAGCATTTT. This gives the protein CASSPRPENQPQHF.

This clone has at least ten counts. The V call is TRBV12-3 or TRBV12-4, the J call TRBJ2-7; D is unclear. Trimming pared 2 bases from V and 2 bases from J, leaving 16 bases between. This CDR3 spans 16 amino acids. The CDR3 spells CASSLNVGRFAYEQYF. The CDR3 DNA reads as TGTGCCAGCAGTTTAAATGTAGGTCGCTTTGCCTACGAGCAGTACTTC.

Ten or more counts support this clone. The V gene is TRBV19, the J gene TRBJ2-7; D unclear. Germline V gene sequence: CDR1 LNHDA, CDR2 SQIVND (reference sequence). The CDR3 is 14 amino acids. V lost 3 bases and J 4 bases, leaving 13 bases between the germline ends. The CDR3 is CASSILPGLYEQYF. In nucleotides, the CDR3 is TGTGCCAGTAGTATCTTACCGGGCCTTTACGAGCAGTACTTC.

The table lists this clone with many counts. J is TRBJ1-3 and V is TRBV30; the D is unclear. Trimming took off 7 bases at V and 8 bases at J, with 15 bases between the two ends. Germline CDR1 and CDR2: GTSNPN and SVGIG (reference sequence). The CDR3 length is 12 residues. CDR3 in DNA: TGTGCCTACTCCGGGTCTGGTGACACCATATATTTT. It specifies CAYSGSGDTIYF.